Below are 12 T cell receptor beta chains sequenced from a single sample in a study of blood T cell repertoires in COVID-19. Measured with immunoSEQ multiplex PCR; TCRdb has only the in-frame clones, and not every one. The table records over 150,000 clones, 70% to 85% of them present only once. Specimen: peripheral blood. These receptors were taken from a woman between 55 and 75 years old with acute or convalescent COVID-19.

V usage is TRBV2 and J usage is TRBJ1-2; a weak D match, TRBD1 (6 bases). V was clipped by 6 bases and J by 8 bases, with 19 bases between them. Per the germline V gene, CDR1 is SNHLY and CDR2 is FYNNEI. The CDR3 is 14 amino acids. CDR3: CASSQEPGALGYTF. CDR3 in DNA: TGTGCCAGCAGCCAAGAGCCAGGGGCACTCGGCTACACCTTC. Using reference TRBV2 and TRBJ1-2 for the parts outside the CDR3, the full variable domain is EPEVTQTPSHQVTQMGQEVILRCVPISNHLYFYWYRQILGQKVEFLVSFYNNEISEKSEIFDDQFSVERPDGSNFTLKIRSTKLEDSAMYFCASSQEPGALGYTFGSGTRLTVV.

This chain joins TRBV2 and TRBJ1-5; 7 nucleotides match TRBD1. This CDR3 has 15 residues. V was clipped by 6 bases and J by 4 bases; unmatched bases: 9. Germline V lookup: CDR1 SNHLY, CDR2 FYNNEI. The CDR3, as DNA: TGTGCCAGCAGGAGGGACGACAGGGCTAATCAGCCCCAGCATTTT. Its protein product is CASRRDDRANQPQHF.

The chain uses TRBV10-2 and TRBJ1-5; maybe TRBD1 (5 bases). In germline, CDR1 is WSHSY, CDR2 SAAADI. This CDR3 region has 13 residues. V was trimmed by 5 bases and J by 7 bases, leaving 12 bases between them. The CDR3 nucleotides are TGCGCCAGCAGTACAGGTTTACGGCAGCCCCAGCATTTT. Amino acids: CASSTGLRQPQHF.

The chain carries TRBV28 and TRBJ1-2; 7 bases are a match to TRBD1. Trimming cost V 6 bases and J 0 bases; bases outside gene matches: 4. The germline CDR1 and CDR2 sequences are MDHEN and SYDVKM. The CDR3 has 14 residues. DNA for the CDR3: TGTGCCAGCAGAACAGGGGTCTCTAACTATGGCTACACCTTC. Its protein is CASRTGVSNYGYTF.

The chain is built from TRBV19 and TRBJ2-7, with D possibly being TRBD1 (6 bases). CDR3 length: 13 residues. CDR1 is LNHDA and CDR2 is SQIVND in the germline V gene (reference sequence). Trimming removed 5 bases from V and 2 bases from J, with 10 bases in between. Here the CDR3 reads CASSHRTAYEQYF. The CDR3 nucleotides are TGTGCCAGTAGTCATCGGACAGCCTACGAGCAGTACTTC.

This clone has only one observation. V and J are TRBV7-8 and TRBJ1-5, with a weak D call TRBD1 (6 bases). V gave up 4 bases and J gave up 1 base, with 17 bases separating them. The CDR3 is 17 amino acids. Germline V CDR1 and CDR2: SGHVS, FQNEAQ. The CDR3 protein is CASSSIDRFESNQPQHF. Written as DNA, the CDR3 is TGTGCCAGCAGCTCGATTGACAGGTTTGAGAGCAATCAGCCCCAGCATTTT.

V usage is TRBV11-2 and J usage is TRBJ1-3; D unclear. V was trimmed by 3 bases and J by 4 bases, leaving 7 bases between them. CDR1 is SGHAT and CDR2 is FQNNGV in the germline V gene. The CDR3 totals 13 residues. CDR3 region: CASSFTGGNTIYF. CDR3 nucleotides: TGTGCCAGCAGCTTTACGGGAGGAAACACCATATATTTT.

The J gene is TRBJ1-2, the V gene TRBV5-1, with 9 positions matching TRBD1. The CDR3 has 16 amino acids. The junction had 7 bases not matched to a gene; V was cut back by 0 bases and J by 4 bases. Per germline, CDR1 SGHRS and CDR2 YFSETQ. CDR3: CASSLDRDRVGYGYTF. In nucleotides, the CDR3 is TGCGCCAGCAGCTTGGACCGGGACAGGGTCGGCTATGGCTACACCTTC.

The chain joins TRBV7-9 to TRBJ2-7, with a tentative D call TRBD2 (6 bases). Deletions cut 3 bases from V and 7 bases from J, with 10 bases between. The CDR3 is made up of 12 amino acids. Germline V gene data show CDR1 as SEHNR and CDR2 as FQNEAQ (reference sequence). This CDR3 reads CASSFTGSEQYF. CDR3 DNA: TGTGCCAGCAGCTTCACCGGGAGTGAGCAGTACTTC.

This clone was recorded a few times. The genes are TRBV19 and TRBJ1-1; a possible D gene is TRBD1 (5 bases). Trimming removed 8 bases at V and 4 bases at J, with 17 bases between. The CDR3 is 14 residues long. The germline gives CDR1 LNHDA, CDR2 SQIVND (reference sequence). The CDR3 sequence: CASRSGLKTTEAFF. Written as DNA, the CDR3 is TGTGCCAGTCGATCGGGACTGAAGACCACTGAAGCTTTCTTT.

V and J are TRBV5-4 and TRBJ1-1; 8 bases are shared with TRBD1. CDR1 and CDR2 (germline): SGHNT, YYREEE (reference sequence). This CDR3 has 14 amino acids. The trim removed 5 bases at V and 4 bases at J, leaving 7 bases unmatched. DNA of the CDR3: TGTGCCAGCAGGCCTGACAGGGGAGGCACTGAAGCTTTCTTT. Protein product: CASRPDRGGTEAFF.

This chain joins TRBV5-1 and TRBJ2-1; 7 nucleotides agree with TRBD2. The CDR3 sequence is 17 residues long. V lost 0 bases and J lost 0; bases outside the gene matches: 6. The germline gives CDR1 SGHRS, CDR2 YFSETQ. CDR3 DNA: TGCGCCAGCAGCTTGGTGTCTAGCGGAAGCTCCTACAATGAGCAGTTCTTC. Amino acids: CASSLVSSGSSYNEQFF.